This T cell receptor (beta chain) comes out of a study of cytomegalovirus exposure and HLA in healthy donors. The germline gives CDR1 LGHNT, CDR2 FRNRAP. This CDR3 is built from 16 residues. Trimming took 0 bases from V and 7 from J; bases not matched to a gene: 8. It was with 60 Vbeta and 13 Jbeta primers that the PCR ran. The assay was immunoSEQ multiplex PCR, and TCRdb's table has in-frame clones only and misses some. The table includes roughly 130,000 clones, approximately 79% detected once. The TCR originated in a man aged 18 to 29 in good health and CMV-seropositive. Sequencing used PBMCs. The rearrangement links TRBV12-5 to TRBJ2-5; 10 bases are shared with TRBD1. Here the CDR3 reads CASGLVLGTGAVTQYF. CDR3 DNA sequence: TGTGCTAGTGGTTTGGTTCTGGGGACAGGGGCCGTGACCCAGTACTTC.